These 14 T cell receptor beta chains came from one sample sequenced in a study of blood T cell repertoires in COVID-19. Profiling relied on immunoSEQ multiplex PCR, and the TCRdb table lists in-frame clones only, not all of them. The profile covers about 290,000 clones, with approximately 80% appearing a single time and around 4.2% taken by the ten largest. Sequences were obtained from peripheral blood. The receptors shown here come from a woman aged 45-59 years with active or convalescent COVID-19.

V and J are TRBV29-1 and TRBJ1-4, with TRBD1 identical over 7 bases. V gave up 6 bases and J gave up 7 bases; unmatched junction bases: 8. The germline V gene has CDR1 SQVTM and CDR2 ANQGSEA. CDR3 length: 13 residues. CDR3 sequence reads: CSVYDRVGEKLFF. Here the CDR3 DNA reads TGCAGCGTCTATGACAGGGTGGGTGAAAAACTGTTTTTT.

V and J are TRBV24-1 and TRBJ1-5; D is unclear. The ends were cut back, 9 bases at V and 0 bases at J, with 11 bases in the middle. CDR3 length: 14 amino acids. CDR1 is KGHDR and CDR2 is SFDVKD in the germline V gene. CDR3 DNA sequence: TGTGCCACCGGGCAACCGCCTAGCAATCAGCCCCAGCATTTT. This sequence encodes CATGQPPSNQPQHF.

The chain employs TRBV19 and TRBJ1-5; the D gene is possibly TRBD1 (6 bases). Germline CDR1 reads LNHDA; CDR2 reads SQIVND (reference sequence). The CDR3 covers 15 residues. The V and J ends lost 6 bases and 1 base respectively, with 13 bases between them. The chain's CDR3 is CASRDGQLSNQPQHF. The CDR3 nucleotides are TGTGCCAGTAGAGACGGACAGCTAAGCAATCAGCCCCAGCATTTT.

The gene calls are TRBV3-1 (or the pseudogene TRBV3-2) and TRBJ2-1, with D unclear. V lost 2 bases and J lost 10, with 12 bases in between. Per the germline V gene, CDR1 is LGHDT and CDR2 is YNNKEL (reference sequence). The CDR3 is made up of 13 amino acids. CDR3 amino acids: CASSQQLIREQFF. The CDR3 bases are TGTGCCAGCAGCCAACAACTCATACGGGAGCAGTTCTTC.

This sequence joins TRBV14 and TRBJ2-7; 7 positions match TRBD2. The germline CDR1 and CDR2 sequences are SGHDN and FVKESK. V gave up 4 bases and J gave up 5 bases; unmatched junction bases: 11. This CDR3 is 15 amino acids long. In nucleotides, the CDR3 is TGTGCCAGCAGCCGAGGGACTACCGTTTTGGACGAGCAGTACTTC. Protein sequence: CASSRGTTVLDEQYF.

CDR3 in DNA: TGCAGCGTCGGGGGGGCAAGCGGGAGTCTATACGAGCAGTACTTC. It translates to CSVGGASGSLYEQYF. The gene calls are TRBV29-1 and TRBJ2-7; the match to TRBD2 covers 8 bases. Trimming took 6 bases from V and 4 from J; bases not matched to a gene: 14. Per germline, CDR1 SQVTM and CDR2 ANQGSEA. This CDR3 region has 15 residues.

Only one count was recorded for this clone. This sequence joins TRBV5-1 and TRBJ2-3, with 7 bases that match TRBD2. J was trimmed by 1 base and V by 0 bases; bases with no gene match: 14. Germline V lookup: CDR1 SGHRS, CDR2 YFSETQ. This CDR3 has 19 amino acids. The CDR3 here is CASSLDGARGRGGTDTQYF. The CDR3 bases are TGCGCCAGCAGCTTGGACGGGGCGCGGGGGAGGGGCGGCACAGATACGCAGTATTTT.

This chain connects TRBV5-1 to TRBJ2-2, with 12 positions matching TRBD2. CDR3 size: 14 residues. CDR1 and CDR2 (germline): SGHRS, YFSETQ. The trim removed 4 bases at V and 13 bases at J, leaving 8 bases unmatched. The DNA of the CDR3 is TGCGCCAGCAGCCCTAGCGGGAGGGCCGTCGGGCTGTTTTTT. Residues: CASSPSGRAVGLFF.

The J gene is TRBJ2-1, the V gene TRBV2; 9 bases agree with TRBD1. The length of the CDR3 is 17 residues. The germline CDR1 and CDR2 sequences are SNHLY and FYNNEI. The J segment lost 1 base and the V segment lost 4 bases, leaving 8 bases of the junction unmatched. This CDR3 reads CASSGIGTGRSYNEQFF. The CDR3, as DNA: TGTGCCAGCAGTGGAATAGGGACAGGGAGATCCTACAATGAGCAGTTCTTC. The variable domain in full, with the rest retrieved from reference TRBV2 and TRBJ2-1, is EPEVTQTPSHQVTQMGQEVILRCVPISNHLYFYWYRQILGQKVEFLVSFYNNEISEKSEIFDDQFSVERPDGSNFTLKIRSTKLEDSAMYFCASSGIGTGRSYNEQFFGPGTRLTVL.

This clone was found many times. CDR3 in amino acids: CASSHRGRRQFF. CDR3 nucleotides: TGTGCCAGCAGTCACAGGGGGCGCAGGCAGTTCTTC. The chain employs TRBV27 and TRBJ2-1; 9 bases align to TRBD1. This CDR3 region has 12 residues. The germline CDR1 and CDR2 sequences are MNHEY and SMNVEV (reference sequence). V was clipped by 5 bases and J by 12 bases; unmatched bases: 5.

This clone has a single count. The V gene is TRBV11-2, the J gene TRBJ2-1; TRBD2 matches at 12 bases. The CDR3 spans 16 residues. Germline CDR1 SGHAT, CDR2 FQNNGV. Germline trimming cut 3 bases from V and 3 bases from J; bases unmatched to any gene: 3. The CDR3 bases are TGTGCCAGCAGCTTCACTAGCGGGGGGTTCTACAATGAGCAGTTCTTC. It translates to CASSFTSGGFYNEQFF.

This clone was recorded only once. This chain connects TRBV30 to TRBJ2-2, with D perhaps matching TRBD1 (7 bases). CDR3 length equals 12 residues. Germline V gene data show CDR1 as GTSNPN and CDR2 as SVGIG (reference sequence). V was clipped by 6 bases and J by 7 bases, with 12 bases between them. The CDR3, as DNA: TGTGCCTGTGGAGGGGGCCGCGGGGAGCTGTTTTTT. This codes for CACGGGRGELFF.

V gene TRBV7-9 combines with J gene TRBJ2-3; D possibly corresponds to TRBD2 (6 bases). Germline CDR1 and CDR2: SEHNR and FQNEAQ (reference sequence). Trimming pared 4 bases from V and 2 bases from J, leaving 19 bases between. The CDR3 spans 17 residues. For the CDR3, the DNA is TGTGCCAGCAGCTACGGGGGAGGCGGCCCAAACACAGATACGCAGTATTTT. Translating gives CASSYGGGGPNTDTQYF.

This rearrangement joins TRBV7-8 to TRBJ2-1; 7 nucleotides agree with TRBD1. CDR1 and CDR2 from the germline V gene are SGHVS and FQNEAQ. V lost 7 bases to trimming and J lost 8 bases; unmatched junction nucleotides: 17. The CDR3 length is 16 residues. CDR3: CASKKYRDSGIDEQFF. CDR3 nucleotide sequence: TGTGCCAGCAAGAAGTATAGGGACAGTGGGATCGATGAGCAGTTCTTC.